The clone carrying this T cell receptor beta chain was detected only a few times. This entry is derived from a study of patients and donors after allogeneic stem cell transplantation. TCRdb fed the RT-PCR reads into MiXCR, producing one record per CDR3 protein. The sample carries about 960,000 distinct CDR3 sequences, 15% to 20% recorded once. The germline V gene encodes CDR1 SGHRS and CDR2 YFSETQ. CDR3 size: 18 residues. The V and J ends lost 4 bases and 3 bases, in that order; junction bases with no gene match: 15. Sequencing used blood, either unsorted or a sorted T cell fraction (not recorded which). The rearrangement joins TRBV5-1 to TRBJ2-1, with 8 nucleotides matching TRBD2. The receptor comes from a human donor who was either an allogeneic HSCT recipient or a stem cell or donor lymphocyte infusion donor (not recorded which). It is not recorded whose cells these are; they may come from a transplant donor. The DNA of the CDR3 is TGCGCCAGCAGCCCGCGGCTTGCAGGGGCGGGAGGCTACAATGAGCAGTTCTTC. This gives the protein CASSPRLAGAGGYNEQFF.